A single sample gave rise to the 18 T cell receptor beta chains below, sequenced in a study of long-term antiretroviral therapy in people with HIV. Survey-level resolution applied to immunoSEQ assay v3.0. Clones were sequenced by immunoSEQ multiplex PCR, and TCRdb holds only the in-frame ones, with some missing. The sample includes more than 25,000 clones, roughly nine tenths seen only once; the top ten take around 4.2%. This specimen was unsorted PBMCs, taken 3.1 years after starting antiretroviral therapy. The receptor source for this set is a man aged 18 to 29 with HIV.

The rearrangement joins TRBV10-3 to TRBJ2-1; 14 bases fit TRBD2. The junction had 7 bases not matched to a gene; V was cut back by 6 bases and J by 6 bases. In germline, CDR1 is ENHRY, CDR2 SYGVKD. The CDR3 totals 16 residues. The CDR3 sequence is CAIRNSGTSGGNEQFF. In DNA, the CDR3 is TGTGCCATCAGGAACTCCGGGACTAGCGGGGGCAATGAGCAGTTCTTC.

This sequence joins TRBV6-1 and TRBJ2-7; 8 nucleotides align to TRBD1. Germline V lookup: CDR1 MNHNS, CDR2 SASEGT. After removal of 4 bases from V and 2 bases from J, the junction contained 7 bases not matched to a gene. This CDR3 comprises 15 residues. CDR3 sequence reads: CASSGLGTGTYEQYF. DNA for the CDR3: TGTGCCAGCAGTGGACTCGGGACAGGTACCTACGAGCAGTACTTC.

The chain recombines TRBV4-3 with TRBJ2-5, with D unresolved. The CDR3 length is 15 residues. Germline CDR1 LGHNA, CDR2 YSLEER. The germline V and J ends were trimmed by 0 bases and 3 bases, with 11 bases remaining between them. CDR3 coding DNA: TGCGCCAGCAGCCAAGATGTGGGCCGAGAAGAGACCCAGTACTTC. Protein product: CASSQDVGREETQYF.

This clone was found once. This chain uses TRBV19 with TRBJ2-2; D may correspond to TRBD1 or TRBD2 (6 bases each). V was pared by 3 bases and J by 7 bases, with 21 bases between. Germline loops: CDR1 LNHDA, CDR2 SQIVND (reference sequence). The CDR3 has 17 amino acids. CDR3 nucleotides: TGTGCCAGTAGTATGCACAGGGTGACCTTCGGGAGCGGGGAGCTGTTTTTT. Its protein product is CASSMHRVTFGSGELFF.

This clone was seen only once. The gene calls are TRBV9 and TRBJ1-2, with D perhaps matching TRBD1 (5 bases). The CDR3 has 13 amino acids. CDR1 and CDR2 (germline): SGDLS, YYNGEE. With 2 bases removed from V and 6 bases from J, the gap between germline ends came to 11 bases. The CDR3: CASSVGQGDGYTF. The CDR3 DNA reads TGTGCCAGCAGCGTCGGCCAGGGAGATGGCTACACCTTC.

The chain uses TRBV30 and TRBJ2-1; D possibly matches TRBD1 or TRBD2 (5 bases each). V was pared by 0 bases and J by 3 bases, with 9 bases between. In germline, CDR1 is GTSNPN, CDR2 SVGIG (reference sequence). The CDR3 covers 14 residues. The CDR3 DNA sequence: TGTGCCTGGAGTGTGAGCGGACACTACAATGAGCAGTTCTTC. Translating gives CAWSVSGHYNEQFF. The whole variable domain, remainder taken from reference TRBV30 and TRBJ2-1, is SQTIHQWPATLVQPVGSPLSLECTVEGTSNPNLYWYRQAAGRGLQLLFYSVGIGQISSEVPQNLSASRPQDRQFILSSKKLLLSDSGFYLCAWSVSGHYNEQFFGPGTRLTVL.

The chain recombines TRBV5-1 with TRBJ2-7; TRBD1 aligns across 7 bases. Germline-derived CDR1 and CDR2 are SGHRS and YFSETQ. The CDR3 covers 14 residues. The J segment lost 5 bases and the V segment lost 0 bases, leaving 5 bases of the junction unmatched. The CDR3 bases are TGCGCCAGCAGCTTGGGTGGGACAGAAGACGAGCAGTACTTC. Amino acid sequence: CASSLGGTEDEQYF.

This clone was counted between two and nine times. The chain links TRBV19 to TRBJ2-4, with D maybe TRBD2 (6 bases). V was clipped by 4 bases and J by 1 base, with 11 bases between them. Germline V gives CDR1 LNHDA, CDR2 SQIVND (reference sequence). CDR3 length: 15 residues. The CDR3 protein is CASSTQGLAKNIQYF. The DNA for the CDR3 is TGTGCCAGTAGTACCCAGGGACTTGCCAAAAACATTCAGTACTTC.

The chain employs TRBV20-1 and TRBJ1-3; no definite D call. The ends were cut back, 3 bases at V and 8 bases at J, with 8 bases in the middle. CDR1 DFQATT and CDR2 SNEGSKA come from the germline V gene (reference sequence). The CDR3 length is 11 residues. DNA of the CDR3: TGCAGTGCTAGTCGGGAATACACCATATATTTT. It codes for CSASREYTIYF.

This clone was seen a single time. The chain combines TRBV11-1 with TRBJ2-1; a weak D match, TRBD2 (6 bases). The CDR3 has 15 amino acids. Germline V gene lookup returns CDR1 SGHAT and CDR2 FQDESV (reference sequence). V was clipped by 1 base and J by 0 bases, with 7 bases between them. As DNA, the CDR3 is TGTGCCAGCAGCTTAGTCGGGAGCTCCTACAATGAGCAGTTCTTC. Translating gives CASSLVGSSYNEQFF.

V and J are TRBV5-1 and TRBJ2-5; D is undetermined. V was cut by 5 bases and J by 1 base, with 6 bases left in between. This CDR3 spans 12 amino acids. Germline V gene lookup returns CDR1 SGHRS and CDR2 YFSETQ. CDR3 nucleotide sequence: TGCGCCAGCAGGGAAAGCCAAGAGACCCAGTACTTC. The encoded protein is CASRESQETQYF.

The chain couples TRBV10-3 to TRBJ1-2, with D perhaps TRBD1 (6 bases). The germline V gene has CDR1 ENHRY and CDR2 SYGVKD. The V end was cut by 6 bases, the J end by 5 bases, with 13 bases between. CDR3 size: 13 residues. The CDR3 DNA reads TGTGCCATCAGCGGAGGACAGAGTTATGGCTACACCTTC. Translating gives CAISGGQSYGYTF.

The rearrangement joins TRBV15 to TRBJ2-1; D perhaps matches TRBD1 (5 bases). Trimming cost V 5 bases and J 15 bases, with 26 bases left between them. Germline CDR1 is LNHNV and CDR2 is YYDKDF (reference sequence). The length of the CDR3 is 15 residues. CDR3 DNA sequence: TGTGCCACCAGCGGAATGGGGTTTGGGGCCATGGGGCCGTTCTTC. It is translated as CATSGMGFGAMGPFF.

The rearrangement links TRBV11-2 to TRBJ2-2; D gene unclear. CDR1 SGHAT and CDR2 FQNNGV come from the germline V gene. CDR3 length: 14 residues. With 1 base removed from V and 1 base from J, the gap between germline ends came to 4 bases. As DNA, the CDR3 is TGTGCCAGCAGCTTAGGCATGAACACCGGGGAGCTGTTTTTT. It specifies CASSLGMNTGELFF. Using reference TRBV11-2 and TRBJ2-2 for the parts outside the CDR3, the full variable domain is EAGVAQSPRYKIIEKRQSVAFWCNPISGHATLYWYQQILGQGPKLLIQFQNNGVVDDSQLPKDRFSAERLKGVDSTLKIQPAKLEDSAVYLCASSLGMNTGELFFGEGSRLTVL.

This clone was counted between two and nine times. This chain uses TRBV4-2 with TRBJ1-5, with D maybe TRBD1 (5 bases). CDR1 is LGHNA, CDR2 YNFKEQ, per germline. The CDR3 spans 16 residues. V shed 0 bases and J shed 6 bases, with 15 bases lying between them. This CDR3 reads CASSQEGGGEGQPQHF. In DNA form, the CDR3 reads TGTGCCAGCAGCCAAGAAGGCGGGGGTGAGGGTCAGCCCCAGCATTTT.

This rearrangement joins TRBV4-2 to TRBJ2-3, with unresolved D. The V end lost 0 bases, the J end lost 2 bases, and 12 bases lay between the germline ends. CDR3 size: 16 residues. Germline-derived CDR1 and CDR2 are LGHNA and YNFKEQ. In nucleotides, the CDR3 is TGTGCCAGCAGCCAAGACACACGGAGACTCACAGATACGCAGTATTTT. The encoded protein is CASSQDTRRLTDTQYF.

This clone appeared a single time. This chain joins TRBV4-2 and TRBJ2-5; D gene uncertain. There are 16 residues in the CDR3. V lost 3 bases, J lost 2 bases, and 16 bases lay in between. From germline, CDR1 is LGHNA and CDR2 YNFKEQ. The chain's CDR3 is CASSQAESRKQETQYF. CDR3 coding DNA: TGTGCCAGCAGCCAGGCAGAAAGTCGGAAACAAGAGACCCAGTACTTC.

This rearrangement joins TRBV7-8 to TRBJ1-1; possibly TRBD1 for D (5 bases). Germline assignment: CDR1 SGHVS and CDR2 FQNEAQ. The CDR3 consists of 15 residues. Trimming removed 5 bases from V and 1 base from J, with 14 bases in between. As DNA, the CDR3 is TGTGCCAGCAGCCCCTTAGCAGGGAAGAACACTGAAGCTTTCTTT. Its protein is CASSPLAGKNTEAFF. Full variable domain (missing parts from reference TRBV7-8 and TRBJ1-1): GAGVSQSPRYKVAKRGQDVALRCDPISGHVSLFWYQQALGQGPEFLTYFQNEAQLDKSGLPSDRFFAERPEGSVSTLKIQRTQQEDSAVYLCASSPLAGKNTEAFFGQGTRLTVV.